Listed below are T cell receptor beta chains from one sample, sequenced in a study of blood T cell repertoires in COVID-19. Using immunoSEQ multiplex PCR, the repertoire was profiled, and TCRdb retains in-frame clones only, with some absent. Here the sample spans about 84,000 clones, nearly 85% being singletons. The sample comprised peripheral blood. All receptors come from a woman over 75 with acute or convalescent COVID-19. Both conserved end residues are part of each CDR3. A D gene is named only where the DNA matches it firmly. The size field is filled for only some rows; it gives once, few, many or a size class.

v_call,j_call,d_call,clone_size,cdr3_nt,cdr3_aa
TRBV5-4,TRBJ2-3,NA,NA,TGTGCCAGCAGCTTGTCACGTGAGGATACGCAGTATTTT,CASSLSREDTQYF
TRBV30,TRBJ1-3,TRBD1,NA,TGTGCCTGCTCGACAGGGTCTGGAAACACCATATATTTT,CACSTGSGNTIYF
TRBV28,TRBJ1-5,NA,NA,TGTGCCAGCCAAAAAGGACAGTCTAGCAATCAGCCCCAGCATTTT,CASQKGQSSNQPQHF
TRBV10-1,TRBJ2-7,NA,once,TGCGCCAGCAGTGAGTCGCACAGTTGGGAGCAGTACTTC,CASSESHSWEQYF
TRBV5-4,TRBJ1-1,TRBD1,NA,TGTGCCAGCAGCTTGAGCAGGGGGTCTACAGAAGCTTTCTTT,CASSLSRGSTEAFF
TRBV12-3/TRBV12-4,TRBJ2-7,NA,NA,TGTGCCAGCAGTTTAACCACATTTGGCGAGCAGTACTTC,CASSLTTFGEQYF
TRBV19,TRBJ2-6,NA,NA,TGTGCCAGTACCACTGGAGCGGGCCGCTCTGGGGCCAACGTCCTGACTTTC,CASTTGAGRSGANVLTF
TRBV7-2,TRBJ2-2,NA,NA,TGTGCCAGCAGCTTAAACCGCGGGAACACCGGGGAGCTGTTTTTT,CASSLNRGNTGELFF
TRBV28,TRBJ1-2,NA,NA,TGTGCCAGCAGCAGGGGCGGGAGCTATGGCTACACCTTC,CASSRGGSYGYTF
TRBV5-8,TRBJ2-7,TRBD2,NA,TGTGCCAGCAGCTTTAGCGGGAGGAACGAGCAGTACTTC,CASSFSGRNEQYF
TRBV10-3,TRBJ2-5,TRBD2,NA,TGTGCCATCAGTGGGAGCGGGAGTGTAGAGACCCAGTACTTC,CAISGSGSVETQYF
TRBV4-2,TRBJ1-4,NA,NA,TGTGCCAGCAGCCAAGATAGGGGTGGCGCGTCTAATGAAAAACTGTTTTTT,CASSQDRGGASNEKLFF
TRBV19,TRBJ2-1,TRBD2,NA,TGTGCCAGTACCACCTTGACTTCAGGGACTAGCGGGATGGATGAGCAGTTCTTC,CASTTLTSGTSGMDEQFF
TRBV3-1/TRBV3-2,TRBJ2-2,NA,NA,TGTGCCAGCAACTCTAACACCGGGGAGCTGTTTTTT,CASNSNTGELFF
TRBV21-1,TRBJ2-7,NA,NA,TGTGCCAGCAGCAAAGGTGGGACAGGGCGGACCTACGAGCAGTACTTC,CASSKGGTGRTYEQYF
TRBV19,TRBJ2-5,NA,once,TGTGCCAGTAGTATCAGTAGGGCGGAGGGACAAGAGACCCAGTACTTC,CASSISRAEGQETQYF
TRBV19,TRBJ2-6,NA,NA,TGTGCCAGTAGTATGGCAGTCCCATCTGGGGCCAACGTCCTGACTTTC,CASSMAVPSGANVLTF
TRBV5-1,TRBJ2-1,TRBD1,NA,TGCGCCAGCAGCTTCGACAGGGTAGGCAATGAGCAGTTCTTC,CASSFDRVGNEQFF
TRBV6-5,TRBJ2-3,TRBD2,once,TGTGCCAGTCGACTAGCGGAAGGCACAGATACGCAGTATTTT,CASRLAEGTDTQYF
TRBV7-3,TRBJ2-3,TRBD2,NA,TGTGCCAGCAGTTCCTCGGGGGGTCCAGATACGCAGTATTTT,CASSSSGGPDTQYF
TRBV18,TRBJ2-2,NA,once,TGTGCCAGCTCAATTACAGCTAACACCGGGGAGCTGTTTTTT,CASSITANTGELFF
TRBV18,TRBJ2-1,NA,NA,TGTGCCAGCTCACCCTACGACAGGAACAATGAGCAGTTCTTC,CASSPYDRNNEQFF
TRBV10-3,TRBJ1-6,NA,few,TGTGCCATCAGTGTGACAGCAACTAAATATAATTCACCCCTCCACTTT,CAISVTATKYNSPLHF
TRBV5-8,TRBJ2-7,TRBD1,few,TGTGCCAGCAGCCCCCAGGGGGTCTACGAGCAGTACTTC,CASSPQGVYEQYF
TRBV3-1/TRBV3-2,TRBJ2-7,NA,NA,TGTGCCAGCAGCGGTGTAATAGAGTACGAGCAGTACTTC,CASSGVIEYEQYF
TRBV2,TRBJ2-1,TRBD2,many,TGTGCCAGCACCCCACGGGAGGGCCTTGGGAATGAGCAGTTCTTC,CASTPREGLGNEQFF
TRBV6-5,TRBJ2-5,TRBD2,NA,TGTGCCAGCAGTCACCGGGACTATTGGACCCAGTACTTC,CASSHRDYWTQYF
TRBV28,TRBJ2-5,TRBD1,NA,TGTGCCAGCAGTCCAGGGGCGACAGGGGGGAGCTGGGAGACCCAGTACTTC,CASSPGATGGSWETQYF
TRBV18,TRBJ2-5,NA,NA,TGTGCCAGCTCACCGTCGACAGGAAAACAAGAGACCCAGTACTTC,CASSPSTGKQETQYF
TRBV27,TRBJ1-4,NA,NA,TGTGCCAGCAGCCCACTGGGGGCGACAACTAATGAAAAACTGTTTTTT,CASSPLGATTNEKLFF
TRBV28,TRBJ1-5,NA,NA,TGTGCCAGCAGTTTGTTCGGACAGTACAATCAGCCCCAGCATTTT,CASSLFGQYNQPQHF
TRBV11-3,TRBJ2-2,NA,NA,TGTGCCAGCAGTGGGACAAGGACCGGGGAGCTGTTTTTT,CASSGTRTGELFF
TRBV4-2,TRBJ2-7,TRBD2,NA,TGTGCCAGCAGCCAAGATAGTAGCGGGAGCTCCTACGAGCAGTACTTC,CASSQDSSGSSYEQYF
TRBV12-3/TRBV12-4,TRBJ2-5,NA,NA,TGTGCCAGCGGGCCCAACAGGGAAGAGACCCAGTACTTC,CASGPNREETQYF
TRBV10-1,TRBJ2-5,TRBD1,NA,TGCGCCAGCAGTGAGAACAGGGGGCTGAAGACCCAGTACTTC,CASSENRGLKTQYF
TRBV11-2,TRBJ2-6,NA,NA,TGTGCCAGCAGCGCTCAGGGACTCCACACTGGGGCCAACGTCCTGACTTTC,CASSAQGLHTGANVLTF
TRBV10-3,TRBJ2-5,TRBD1,few,TGTGCCATCAGTAGGGAACACCGACAGGGGTCGGGAGAGACCCAGTACTTC,CAISREHRQGSGETQYF
TRBV4-1,TRBJ1-2,NA,NA,TGCGCCAGCAGCTCTGACAGTTATGGCTACACCTTC,CASSSDSYGYTF
TRBV7-8,TRBJ2-3,NA,NA,TGTGCCAGCAGCCTAAGCACAGATACGCAGTATTTT,CASSLSTDTQYF
TRBV29-1,TRBJ2-3,NA,NA,TGCAGCGCCTGCAGGGAAACAGATACGCAGTATTTT,CSACRETDTQYF
TRBV7-9,TRBJ2-2,NA,NA,TGTGCCAGCAGCTTATTCTCCACCGGGGAGCTGTTTTTT,CASSLFSTGELFF
TRBV5-6,TRBJ2-3,TRBD2,NA,TGTGCCAGCAGCTTCAGGACTAGCTGGGCAGATACGCAGTATTTT,CASSFRTSWADTQYF
TRBV30,TRBJ2-3,NA,NA,TGTGCCTGGACCCATCCAGGGGTTAGCACAGATACGCAGTATTTT,CAWTHPGVSTDTQYF
TRBV20-1,TRBJ2-5,NA,NA,TGCAGTGCTATGAGAGAGACCCAGTACTTC,CSAMRETQYF
TRBV6-5,TRBJ2-1,TRBD2,NA,TGTGCCAGCAGTTCCGGACTAGCCCCCAACAATGAGCAGTTCTTC,CASSSGLAPNNEQFF
TRBV6-5,TRBJ2-7,TRBD1,NA,TGTGCCAGCCTACAGGGGTCTCTTTACGAGCAGTACTTC,CASLQGSLYEQYF
TRBV2,TRBJ2-3,TRBD2,NA,TGTGCCGGTTTAGCGGGAGCGATCACAGATACGCAGTATTTT,CAGLAGAITDTQYF
TRBV5-4,TRBJ2-1,NA,few,TGTGCCAGCAGCCGCGGTCAGAGTGGAGGGACTTACAATGAGCAGTTCTTC,CASSRGQSGGTYNEQFF
TRBV5-4,TRBJ2-1,NA,NA,TGTGCCAGCAGCCCCCAGAACAATGAGCAGTTCTTC,CASSPQNNEQFF